A single sample is the source of the 19 T cell receptor beta chains below, sequenced in a study of blood T cell repertoires in COVID-19. Clones were sequenced by immunoSEQ multiplex PCR, and TCRdb holds only the in-frame ones, with some missing. The sample records about 76,000 clones, approximately 86% being singletons. Source material: peripheral blood. These TCRs come from a human donor in a cohort sampled during active COVID-19.

This chain connects TRBV15 to TRBJ2-7, with D possibly matching TRBD2 (6 bases). CDR1 and CDR2 (germline): LNHNV, YYDKDF (reference sequence). CDR3 length: 12 residues. The germline V and J ends were trimmed by 3 bases and 4 bases, with 7 bases remaining between them. The CDR3 DNA reads TGTGCCACCAGCAGCGGACTATACGAGCAGTACTTC. Protein product: CATSSGLYEQYF.

J is TRBJ2-3 and V is TRBV9; 7 bases line up with TRBD1. V lost 2 bases to trimming and J lost 6 bases; unmatched junction nucleotides: 6. Germline V gene sequence: CDR1 SGDLS, CDR2 YYNGEE. The CDR3 runs to 14 residues. The CDR3 DNA reads TGTGCCAGCAGCGTCCGGACAGGTCGGGATACGCAGTATTTT. Its translation: CASSVRTGRDTQYF.

This chain joins TRBV7-9 and TRBJ1-1; no firm D call. The CDR3 length is 11 residues. In germline, CDR1 is SEHNR, CDR2 FQNEAQ (reference sequence). V lost 6 bases to trimming and J lost 2 bases, with 4 bases between them. The CDR3 loop reads CASSINTEAFF. The DNA for the CDR3 is TGTGCCAGCAGTATTAACACTGAAGCTTTCTTT.

V and J are TRBV28 and TRBJ2-4, with TRBD2 identical over 10 bases. This CDR3 contains 15 residues. V shed 3 bases, J shed 7 bases, and the junction held 6 bases outside the gene matches. Germline CDR1 MDHEN, CDR2 SYDVKM. DNA for the CDR3: TGTGCCAGCAGTTTCCAGCGGGAGGGCGCTAACATTCAGTACTTC. This translates into CASSFQREGANIQYF.

The chain couples TRBV7-2 to TRBJ1-1; maybe TRBD1 (5 bases). Germline lookup yields CDR1 SGHTA and CDR2 FQGNSA. Trimming removed 5 bases from V and 2 bases from J, with 12 bases in between. This CDR3 region has 14 residues. The CDR3 region has the DNA TGTGCCAGCAGCCAACTCAGGGTAAACACTGAAGCTTTCTTT. It encodes CASSQLRVNTEAFF.

V gene TRBV11-3 combines with J gene TRBJ2-1, with 12 nucleotides matching TRBD2. This CDR3 comprises 15 residues. Trimming took 5 bases from V and 7 from J; bases not matched to a gene: 6. The germline V gene has CDR1 SGHNT and CDR2 YENEEA. In nucleotides, the CDR3 is TGTGCCAGCAGCCCCCGGACTAGCGGGGTAAATGAGCAGTTCTTC. This encodes CASSPRTSGVNEQFF.

V and J are TRBV15 and TRBJ2-7, with 10 bases that match TRBD1. Germline CDR1 LNHNV, CDR2 YYDKDF (reference sequence). CDR3 length: 15 residues. J gave up 5 bases and V 2 bases, and 6 bases lay outside the gene matches. CDR3 sequence reads: CATSRRGQGFDEQYF. The CDR3 nucleotides are TGTGCCACCAGCAGACGGGGACAGGGGTTCGACGAGCAGTACTTC.

Only one count was recorded for this clone. This chain links TRBV10-3 with TRBJ1-3, with TRBD1 as a possible D gene (5 bases). Per the germline V gene, CDR1 is ENHRY and CDR2 is SYGVKD. This CDR3 is 16 amino acids long. V was cut by 3 bases and J by 0 bases, with 12 bases left in between. The CDR3 region has the DNA TGTGCCATCAGTGACTCCCGACAGTCCTCTGGAAACACCATATATTTT. It translates to CAISDSRQSSGNTIYF.

CDR3 region: CASGRTGGNEKLFF. Here the CDR3 DNA reads TGTGCCAGCGGGAGGACAGGGGGGAATGAAAAACTGTTTTTT. The gene calls are TRBV6-5 and TRBJ1-4; 10 nucleotides align to TRBD1. V was pared by 8 bases and J by 5 bases, with 5 bases of the junction left unmatched. The CDR3 has 14 amino acids. Per the germline V gene, CDR1 is MNHEY and CDR2 is SVGAGI.

The chain uses TRBV30 and TRBJ2-1; no definite D call. V gave up 2 bases and J gave up 6 bases, with 8 bases separating them. The germline V gene has CDR1 GTSNPN and CDR2 SVGIG (reference sequence). CDR3 length: 12 residues. CDR3 protein: CAWSMAINEQFF. Written as DNA, the CDR3 is TGTGCCTGGAGTATGGCCATCAATGAGCAGTTCTTC.

The chain has TRBV19 and TRBJ1-2; 8 nucleotides align to TRBD1. The length of the CDR3 is 13 residues. Trimming at V came to 5 bases and at J to 3 bases, leaving 2 bases not matched to a gene. Germline V gene lookup returns CDR1 LNHDA and CDR2 SQIVND (reference sequence). The CDR3 loop is CASSGQGHYGYTF. The CDR3 DNA sequence: TGTGCCAGTAGTGGACAGGGACACTATGGCTACACCTTC.

The chain uses TRBV7-2 and TRBJ2-7; 10 bases match TRBD2. Germline trimming cut 1 base from V and 5 bases from J; bases unmatched to any gene: 5. Germline V gene lookup returns CDR1 SGHTA and CDR2 FQGNSA. The length of the CDR3 is 15 residues. The chain's CDR3 is CASSLGSLAGDEQYF. CDR3 DNA sequence: TGTGCCAGCAGCTTAGGATCCCTAGCGGGGGACGAGCAGTACTTC.

This chain links TRBV7-9 with TRBJ2-3, with TRBD2 matching over 10 bases. The CDR3 spans 17 residues. The V segment lost 5 bases and the J segment 1 base; nucleotides outside the gene matches: 9. From germline, CDR1 is SEHNR and CDR2 FQNEAQ (reference sequence). The CDR3 DNA reads as TGTGCCAGCAGCCCCCGGACTAGCGGTCACGGCACAGATACGCAGTATTTT. This sequence encodes CASSPRTSGHGTDTQYF.

This chain's CDR3 is CASSFTAASTDTQYF. The DNA for the CDR3 is TGTGCCAGCAGCTTTACAGCCGCTAGCACAGATACGCAGTATTTT. The V gene is TRBV9, the J gene TRBJ2-3; D is uncertain. The CDR3 loop spans 15 amino acids. Trimming removed 4 bases at V and 0 bases at J, with 12 bases between. Germline values: CDR1 SGDLS, CDR2 YYNGEE.

The V call is TRBV11-3, the J call TRBJ2-1, with 11 bases that match TRBD2. Germline V gives CDR1 SGHNT, CDR2 YENEEA. The CDR3 is 17 residues long. After removal of 5 bases from V and 4 bases from J, the junction contained 10 bases not matched to a gene. In DNA, the CDR3 is TGTGCCAGCAGCCAAACCTGGACTAGCGGGCCGTACAATGAGCAGTTCTTC. Amino acid sequence: CASSQTWTSGPYNEQFF.

The genes are TRBV18 and TRBJ2-2; TRBD2 is a possible D gene (5 bases). Per germline, CDR1 KGHSH and CDR2 LQKENI. V was shortened by 5 bases and J by 4 bases, with 11 bases between the two germline ends. There are 14 residues in the CDR3. CDR3 sequence reads: CASSSERATGELFF. In DNA form, the CDR3 reads TGTGCCAGCTCATCGGAGAGGGCCACCGGGGAGCTGTTTTTT. Looking up the rest from reference TRBV18 and TRBJ2-2 gives the full variable domain: NAGVMQNPRHLVRRRGQEARLRCSPMKGHSHVYWYRQLPEEGLKFMVYLQKENIIDESGMPKERFSAEFPKEGPSILRIQQVVRGDSAAYFCASSSERATGELFFGEGSRLTVL.

A single count supports this clone. The rearrangement joins TRBV27 to TRBJ2-7; weak D call: TRBD2 (7 bases). The CDR3 covers 14 residues. Trimming shortened V by 2 bases and J by 3 bases, and 11 bases separated the two germline ends. Germline V CDR1 and CDR2: MNHEY, SMNVEV (reference sequence). CDR3 protein: CASSLGGANYEQYF. In nucleotides, the CDR3 is TGTGCCAGCAGTTTAGGGGGGGCGAACTACGAGCAGTACTTC.

This sequence joins TRBV6-6 and TRBJ1-1; 8 positions agree with TRBD1. Germline V CDR1 and CDR2: MNHNY, SVGAGI (reference sequence). The CDR3 is 15 amino acids. The J segment lost 0 bases and the V segment lost 6 bases, leaving 6 bases of the junction unmatched. CDR3 DNA: TGTGCCAGCAGCTATGACAGGGGATTGAACACTGAAGCTTTCTTT. It translates to CASSYDRGLNTEAFF.

This rearrangement joins TRBV5-6 to TRBJ1-2, with TRBD1 identical over 8 bases. V lost 3 bases, J lost 2 bases, and 6 bases stayed unmatched. The V gene's germline CDR1 is SGHDT and CDR2 YYEEEE. This CDR3 comprises 15 residues. The CDR3 coding sequence is TGTGCCAGCAGCTGGGGACAGGTGTCAAACTATGGCTACACCTTC. The encoded protein is CASSWGQVSNYGYTF.